A single TCR beta chain is shown here with its context. The antigen is not known. Trimming shortened V by 1 base and J by 6 bases, and 16 bases separated the two germline ends. Germline CDR1 reads MGHRA; CDR2 reads YSYEKL. The CDR3 spans 16 residues. This sample is drawn from a study of cytomegalovirus exposure and HLA in healthy donors. General study results and limits: Researchers catalogued 160 or so TCR beta chains as cytomegalovirus-associated.

The study ran its PCR with 60 Vbeta and 13 Jbeta primers. The table came from immunoSEQ multiplex PCR; TCRdb's copy has only in-frame clones and leaves some out. The sample consists of about 150,000 clones, around 79% of them appearing once. This clonotype was obtained from a male donor in good health and CMV-seronegative. The sample consisted of PBMCs. This chain connects TRBV4-1 to TRBJ2-1; D call uncertain. CDR3: CASSQGAQESGNEQFF. Written as DNA, the CDR3 is TGCGCCAGCAGCCAAGGGGCCCAGGAATCCGGCAATGAGCAGTTCTTC.